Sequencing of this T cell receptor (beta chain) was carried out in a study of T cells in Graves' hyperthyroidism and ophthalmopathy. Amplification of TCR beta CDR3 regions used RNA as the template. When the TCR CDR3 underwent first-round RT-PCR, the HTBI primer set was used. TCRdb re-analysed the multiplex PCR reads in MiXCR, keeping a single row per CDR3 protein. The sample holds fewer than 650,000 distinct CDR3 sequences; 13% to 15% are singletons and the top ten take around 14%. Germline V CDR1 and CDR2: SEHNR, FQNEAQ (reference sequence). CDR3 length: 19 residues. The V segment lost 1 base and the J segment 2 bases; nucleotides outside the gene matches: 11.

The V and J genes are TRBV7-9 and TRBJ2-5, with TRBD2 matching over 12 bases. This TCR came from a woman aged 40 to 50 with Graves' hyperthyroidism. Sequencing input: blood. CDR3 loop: CASSLGTGLAGHTQETQYF. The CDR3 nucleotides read TGTGCCAGCAGCTTAGGGACGGGACTAGCGGGCCATACACAAGAGACCCAGTACTTC.